This T cell receptor beta chain derives from a study of beta chain features in type 1 diabetes. Across the study: Across all samples, some 110 million sorted cells were examined.

Study observations and caveats: Shortening that was moderate but significant affected the TCRB CDR3s of Type 1 diabetes patients in all four CD4+ subsets.

Expressed TCRB transcripts got sequenced, as all isolated RNA was reverse transcribed. Around 3.9 million reads on average were seen across naive, central memory and regulatory T cell samples. Data came from immunoSEQ multiplex PCR; TCRdb stores just in-frame clones and leaves some out. The table has hundreds of thousands of clones, roughly 13% seen once. This clone has just a few counts. The antigen is unknown. The specimen sequenced was naive CD4+ T cells from blood. This clonotype originated in a man aged 18 to 29 with type 1 diabetes.

The DNA for the CDR3 is TGTGCCAGCAGGACGACGGCGGTTGGCTACACCTTC. As protein: CASRTTAVGYTF. The gene calls are TRBV27 and TRBJ1-2; no definite D call. The CDR3 is 12 residues long. In germline, CDR1 is MNHEY, CDR2 SMNVEV (reference sequence). The V end was cut by 6 bases, the J end by 7 bases, with 12 bases between.